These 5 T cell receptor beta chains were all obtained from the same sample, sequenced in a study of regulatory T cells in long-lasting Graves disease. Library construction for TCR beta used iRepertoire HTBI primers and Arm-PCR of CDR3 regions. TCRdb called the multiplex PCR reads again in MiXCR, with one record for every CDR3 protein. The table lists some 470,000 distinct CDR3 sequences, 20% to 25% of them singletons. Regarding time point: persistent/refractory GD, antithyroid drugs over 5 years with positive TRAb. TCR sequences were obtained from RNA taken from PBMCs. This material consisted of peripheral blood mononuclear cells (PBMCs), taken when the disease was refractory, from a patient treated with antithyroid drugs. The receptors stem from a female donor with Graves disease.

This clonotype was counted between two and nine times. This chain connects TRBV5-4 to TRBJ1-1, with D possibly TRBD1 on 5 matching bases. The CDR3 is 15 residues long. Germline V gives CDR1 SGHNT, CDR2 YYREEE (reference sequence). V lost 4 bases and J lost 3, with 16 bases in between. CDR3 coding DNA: TGTGCCAGCAGCGTCGGGACCGCTGGACACACTGAAGCTTTCTTT. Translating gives CASSVGTAGHTEAFF.

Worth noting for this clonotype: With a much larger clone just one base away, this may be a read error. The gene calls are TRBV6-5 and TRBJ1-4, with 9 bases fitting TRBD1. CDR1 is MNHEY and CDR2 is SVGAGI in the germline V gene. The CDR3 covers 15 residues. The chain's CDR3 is CASSYGDRENVKLFF. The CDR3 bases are TGTGCCAGCAGTTACGGGGACAGGGAGAATGTAAAACTGTTTTTT.

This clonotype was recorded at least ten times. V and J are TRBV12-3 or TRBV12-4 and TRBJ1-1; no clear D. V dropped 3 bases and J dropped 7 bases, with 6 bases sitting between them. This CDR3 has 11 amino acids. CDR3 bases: TGTGCCAGCAGTTTTAGTGGTGAAGCTTTCTTT. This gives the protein CASSFSGEAFF.

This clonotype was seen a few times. The CDR3: CASSLQAQETQYF. The CDR3 DNA sequence: TGTGCCAGCAGCCTACAGGCCCAAGAGACCCAGTACTTC. V gene TRBV7-3 combines with J gene TRBJ2-5; a weak D match, TRBD1 (5 bases). Germline V CDR1 and CDR2: SGHTA, FQGTGA. V was shortened by 5 bases and J by 1 base, with 8 bases between the two germline ends. The length of the CDR3 is 13 residues.

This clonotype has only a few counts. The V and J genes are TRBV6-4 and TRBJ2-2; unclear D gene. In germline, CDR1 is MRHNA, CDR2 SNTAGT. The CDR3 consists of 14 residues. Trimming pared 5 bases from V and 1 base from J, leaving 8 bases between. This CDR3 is CASSIDENTGELFF. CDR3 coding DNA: TGTGCCAGCAGTATCGACGAGAACACCGGGGAGCTGTTTTTT.